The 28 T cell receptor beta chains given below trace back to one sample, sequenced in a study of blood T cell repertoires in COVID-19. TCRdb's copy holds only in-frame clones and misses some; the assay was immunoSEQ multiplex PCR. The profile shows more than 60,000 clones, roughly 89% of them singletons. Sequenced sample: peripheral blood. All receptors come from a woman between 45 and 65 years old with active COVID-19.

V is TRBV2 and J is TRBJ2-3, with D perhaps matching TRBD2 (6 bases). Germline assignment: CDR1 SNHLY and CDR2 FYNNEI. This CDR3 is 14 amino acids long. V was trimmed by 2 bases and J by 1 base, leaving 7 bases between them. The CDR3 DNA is TGTGCCAGCAGTGAACAGCGGGGCACAGATACGCAGTATTTT. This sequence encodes CASSEQRGTDTQYF.

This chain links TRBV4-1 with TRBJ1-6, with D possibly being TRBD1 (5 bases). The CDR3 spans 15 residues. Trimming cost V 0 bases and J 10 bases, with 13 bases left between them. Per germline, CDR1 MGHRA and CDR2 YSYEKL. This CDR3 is CASSQDTGEGSPLHF. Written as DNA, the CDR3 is TGCGCCAGCAGCCAAGATACGGGGGAGGGATCACCCCTCCACTTT.

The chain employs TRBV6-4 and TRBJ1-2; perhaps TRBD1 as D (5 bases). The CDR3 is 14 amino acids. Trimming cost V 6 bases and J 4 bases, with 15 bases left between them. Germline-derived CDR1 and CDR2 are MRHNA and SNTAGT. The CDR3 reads CASSDPGYFYGYTF. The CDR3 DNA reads TGTGCCAGCAGCGACCCAGGGTACTTCTATGGCTACACCTTC.

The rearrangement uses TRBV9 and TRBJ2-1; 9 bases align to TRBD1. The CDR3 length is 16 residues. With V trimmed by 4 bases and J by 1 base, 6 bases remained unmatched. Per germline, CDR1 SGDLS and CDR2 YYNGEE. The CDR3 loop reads CASSTAGTGSYNEQFF. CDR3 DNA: TGTGCCAGCAGCACAGCCGGGACAGGGTCCTACAATGAGCAGTTCTTC.

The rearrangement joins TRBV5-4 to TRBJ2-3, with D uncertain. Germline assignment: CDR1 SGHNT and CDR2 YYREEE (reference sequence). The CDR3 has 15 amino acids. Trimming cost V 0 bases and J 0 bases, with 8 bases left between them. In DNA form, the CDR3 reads TGTGCCAGCAGCTTGGCTTCCCCTAGCACAGATACGCAGTATTTT. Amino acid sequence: CASSLASPSTDTQYF.

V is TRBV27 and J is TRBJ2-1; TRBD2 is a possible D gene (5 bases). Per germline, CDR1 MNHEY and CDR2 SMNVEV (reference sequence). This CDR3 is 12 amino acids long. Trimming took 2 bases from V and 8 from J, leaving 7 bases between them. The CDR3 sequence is CASSLTGYEQFF. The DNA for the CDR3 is TGTGCCAGCAGTTTAACGGGGTATGAGCAGTTCTTC.

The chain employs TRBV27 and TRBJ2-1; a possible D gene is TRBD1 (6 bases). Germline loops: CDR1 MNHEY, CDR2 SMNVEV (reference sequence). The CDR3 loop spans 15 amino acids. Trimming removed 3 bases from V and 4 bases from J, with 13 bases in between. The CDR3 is CASSFFGQTYNEQFF. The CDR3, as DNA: TGTGCCAGCAGTTTTTTTGGACAGACATACAATGAGCAGTTCTTC.

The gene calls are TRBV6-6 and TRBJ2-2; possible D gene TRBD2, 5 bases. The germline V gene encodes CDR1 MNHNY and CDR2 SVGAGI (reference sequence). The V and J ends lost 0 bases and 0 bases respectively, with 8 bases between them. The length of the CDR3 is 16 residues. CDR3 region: CASSYSNGANTGELFF. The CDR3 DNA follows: TGTGCCAGCAGTTACTCGAACGGGGCGAACACCGGGGAGCTGTTTTTT.

For the CDR3, the DNA is TGTGCCAGCAGTGTCCAGGCCAAAAACATTCAGTACTTC. Protein: CASSVQAKNIQYF. The chain is built from TRBV2 and TRBJ2-4; D ambiguous. The V end lost 4 bases, the J end lost 1 base, and 5 bases lay between the germline ends. The CDR3 spans 13 residues. The V gene's germline CDR1 is SNHLY and CDR2 FYNNEI.

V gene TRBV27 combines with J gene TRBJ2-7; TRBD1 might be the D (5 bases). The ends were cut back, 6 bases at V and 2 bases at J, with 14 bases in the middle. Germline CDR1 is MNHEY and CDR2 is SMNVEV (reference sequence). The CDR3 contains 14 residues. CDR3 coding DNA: TGTGCCAGCAGGGTAAGGGGTGCTCCCTACGAGCAGTACTTC. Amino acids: CASRVRGAPYEQYF.

This chain's CDR3 is CASWRKAAYNEQFF. As DNA, the CDR3 is TGTGCCAGCTGGCGGAAAGCGGCCTACAATGAGCAGTTCTTC. This chain links TRBV6-5 with TRBJ2-1, with D maybe TRBD2 (5 bases). The CDR3 is 14 amino acids. V was clipped by 8 bases and J by 2 bases, with 13 bases between them. Germline lookup yields CDR1 MNHEY and CDR2 SVGAGI.

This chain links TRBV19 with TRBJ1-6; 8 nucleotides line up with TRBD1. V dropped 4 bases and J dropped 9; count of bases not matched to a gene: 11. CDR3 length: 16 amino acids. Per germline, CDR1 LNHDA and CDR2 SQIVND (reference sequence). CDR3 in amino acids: CASSTMWTGIGSPLHF. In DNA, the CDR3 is TGTGCCAGTAGTACGATGTGGACAGGGATTGGTTCACCCCTCCACTTT.

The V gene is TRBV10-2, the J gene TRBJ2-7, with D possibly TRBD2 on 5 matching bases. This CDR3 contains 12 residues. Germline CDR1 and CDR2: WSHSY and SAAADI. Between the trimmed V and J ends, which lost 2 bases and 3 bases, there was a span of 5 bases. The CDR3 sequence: CASSERDYEQYF. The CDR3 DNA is TGCGCCAGCAGTGAGCGGGACTACGAGCAGTACTTC.

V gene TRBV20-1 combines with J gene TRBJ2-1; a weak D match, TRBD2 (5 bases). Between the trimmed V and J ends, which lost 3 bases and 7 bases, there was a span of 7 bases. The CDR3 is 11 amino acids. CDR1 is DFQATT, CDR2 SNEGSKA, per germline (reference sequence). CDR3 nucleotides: TGCAGTGCTAGTCCGGGGAATGAGCAGTTCTTC. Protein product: CSASPGNEQFF.

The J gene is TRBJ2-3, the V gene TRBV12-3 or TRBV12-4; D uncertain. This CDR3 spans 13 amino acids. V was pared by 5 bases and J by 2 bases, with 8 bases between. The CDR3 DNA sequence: TGTGCCAGCAGTCTTGGCCACACAGATACGCAGTATTTT. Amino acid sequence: CASSLGHTDTQYF.

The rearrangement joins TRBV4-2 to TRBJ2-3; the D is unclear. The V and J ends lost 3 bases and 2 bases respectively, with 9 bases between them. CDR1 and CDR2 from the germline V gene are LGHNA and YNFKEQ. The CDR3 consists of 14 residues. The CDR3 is CASSQGTFTDTQYF. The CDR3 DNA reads TGTGCCAGCAGCCAGGGCACCTTCACAGATACGCAGTATTTT.

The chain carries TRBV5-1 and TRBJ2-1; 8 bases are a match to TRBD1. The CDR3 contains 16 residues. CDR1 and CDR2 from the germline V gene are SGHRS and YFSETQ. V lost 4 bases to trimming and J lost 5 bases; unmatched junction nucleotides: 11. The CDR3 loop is CASSRARTGSNNEQFF. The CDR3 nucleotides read TGCGCCAGCAGCAGGGCCCGGACAGGGAGTAACAATGAGCAGTTCTTC.

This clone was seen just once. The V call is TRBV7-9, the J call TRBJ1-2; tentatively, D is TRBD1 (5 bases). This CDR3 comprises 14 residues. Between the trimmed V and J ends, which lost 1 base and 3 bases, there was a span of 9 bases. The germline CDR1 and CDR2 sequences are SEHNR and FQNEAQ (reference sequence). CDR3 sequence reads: CASSLVEGHYGYTF. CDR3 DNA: TGTGCCAGCAGCTTAGTGGAGGGGCACTATGGCTACACCTTC.

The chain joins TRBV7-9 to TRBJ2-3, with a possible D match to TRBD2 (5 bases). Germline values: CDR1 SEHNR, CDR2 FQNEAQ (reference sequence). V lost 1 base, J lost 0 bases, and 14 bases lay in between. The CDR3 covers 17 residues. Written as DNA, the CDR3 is TGTGCCAGCAGCTTAGACTTGCGGGCTTCGAGCACAGATACGCAGTATTTT. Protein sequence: CASSLDLRASSTDTQYF.

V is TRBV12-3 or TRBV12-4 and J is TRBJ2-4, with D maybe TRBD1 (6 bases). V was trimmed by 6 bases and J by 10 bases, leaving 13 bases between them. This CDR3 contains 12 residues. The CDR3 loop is CASRAGAGIQYF. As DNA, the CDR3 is TGTGCCAGCAGGGCAGGGGCTGGGATTCAGTACTTC.

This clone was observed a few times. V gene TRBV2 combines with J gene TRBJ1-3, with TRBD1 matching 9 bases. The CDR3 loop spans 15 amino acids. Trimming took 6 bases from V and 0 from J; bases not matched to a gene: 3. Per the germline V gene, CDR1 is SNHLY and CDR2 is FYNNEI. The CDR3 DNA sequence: TGTGCCAGCAGGGGGACAGGGTCCTCTGGAAACACCATATATTTT. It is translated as CASRGTGSSGNTIYF.

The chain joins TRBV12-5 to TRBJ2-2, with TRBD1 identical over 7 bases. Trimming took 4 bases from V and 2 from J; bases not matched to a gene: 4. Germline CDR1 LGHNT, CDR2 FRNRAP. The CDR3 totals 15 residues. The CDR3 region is CASGSRQGNTGELFF. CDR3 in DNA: TGTGCTAGTGGTTCCAGACAGGGAAACACCGGGGAGCTGTTTTTT.

CDR3 protein: CASSLDRGTTSAFF. Written as DNA, the CDR3 is TGCGCCAGCAGCTTGGACAGGGGCACTACGTCAGCTTTCTTT. The V gene is TRBV5-1, the J gene TRBJ1-1, with 7 bases lining up with TRBD1. From germline, CDR1 is SGHRS and CDR2 YFSETQ. The CDR3 totals 14 residues. J was trimmed by 10 bases and V by 0 bases; bases with no gene match: 9.

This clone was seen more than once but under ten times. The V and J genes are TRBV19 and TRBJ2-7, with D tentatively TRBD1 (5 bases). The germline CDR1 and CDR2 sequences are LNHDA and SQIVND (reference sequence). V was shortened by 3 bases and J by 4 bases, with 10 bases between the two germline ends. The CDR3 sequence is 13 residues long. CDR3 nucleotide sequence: TGTGCCAGTAGTATTGGGGCCTCATACGAGCAGTACTTC. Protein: CASSIGASYEQYF.

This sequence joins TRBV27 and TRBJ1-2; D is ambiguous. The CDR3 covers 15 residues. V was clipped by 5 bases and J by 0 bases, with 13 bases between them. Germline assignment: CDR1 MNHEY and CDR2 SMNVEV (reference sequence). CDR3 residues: CASSRSSPPNYGYTF. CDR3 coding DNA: TGTGCCAGCAGTAGATCGAGCCCCCCTAACTATGGCTACACCTTC.

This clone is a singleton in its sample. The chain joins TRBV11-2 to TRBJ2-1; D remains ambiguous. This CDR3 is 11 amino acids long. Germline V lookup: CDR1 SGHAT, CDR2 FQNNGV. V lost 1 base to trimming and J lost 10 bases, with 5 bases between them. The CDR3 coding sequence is TGTGCCAGCAGCTTAGCCGGGGAGCAGTTCTTC. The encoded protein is CASSLAGEQFF.

This CDR3 reads CAISAAGTSGNTEQFF. As DNA, the CDR3 is TGTGCCATCAGTGCTGCCGGGACTAGCGGGAACACTGAGCAGTTCTTC. This chain joins TRBV10-3 and TRBJ2-1; 13 bases are a match to TRBD2. Trimming took 4 bases from V and 9 from J; bases not matched to a gene: 9. This CDR3 is 16 amino acids long. The germline gives CDR1 ENHRY, CDR2 SYGVKD.

CDR3 in amino acids: CASSLNNGAGASTDTQYF. The CDR3 DNA sequence: TGTGCCAGCAGTTTAAATAATGGGGCGGGGGCTAGCACAGATACGCAGTATTTT. This chain connects TRBV28 to TRBJ2-3, with D possibly matching TRBD2 (7 bases). The V end lost 2 bases, the J end lost 0 bases, and 18 bases lay between the germline ends. The CDR3 contains 18 residues. The germline V gene has CDR1 MDHEN and CDR2 SYDVKM.